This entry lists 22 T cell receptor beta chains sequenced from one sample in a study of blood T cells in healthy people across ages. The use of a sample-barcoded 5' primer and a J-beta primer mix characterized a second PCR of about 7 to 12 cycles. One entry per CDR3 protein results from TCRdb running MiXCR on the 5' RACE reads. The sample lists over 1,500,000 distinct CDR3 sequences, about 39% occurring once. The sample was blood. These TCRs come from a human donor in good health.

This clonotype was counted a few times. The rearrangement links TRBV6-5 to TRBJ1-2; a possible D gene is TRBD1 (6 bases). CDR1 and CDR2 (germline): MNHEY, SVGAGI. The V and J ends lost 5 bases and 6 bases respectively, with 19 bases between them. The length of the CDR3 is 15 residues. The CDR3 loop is CASSRGPRGGNGYTF. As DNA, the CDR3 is TGTGCCAGCAGTAGAGGCCCTAGGGGGGGCAATGGCTACACCTTC.

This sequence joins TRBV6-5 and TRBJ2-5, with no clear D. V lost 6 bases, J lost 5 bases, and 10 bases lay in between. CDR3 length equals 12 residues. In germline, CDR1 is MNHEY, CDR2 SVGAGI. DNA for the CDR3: TGTGCCAGCAGAGATGGACGGGAGACCCAGTACTTC. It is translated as CASRDGRETQYF.

The CDR3 nucleotides are TGTGCCAGCAGTTTATCTAGCGGGGGTCCCGTGGGTACGCAGTATTTT. This gives the protein CASSLSSGGPVGTQYF. The chain carries TRBV27 and TRBJ2-3; 9 bases are a match to TRBD2. Germline V CDR1 and CDR2: MNHEY, SMNVEV (reference sequence). After removal of 0 bases from V and 8 bases from J, the junction contained 9 bases not matched to a gene. CDR3 size: 16 residues.

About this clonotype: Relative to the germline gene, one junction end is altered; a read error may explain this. The CDR3 DNA reads as TGTGCCTGCAGCTTAGGGGACAGGGGGAACACTGAAGCTTTCTTT. This gives the protein CACSLGDRGNTEAFF. The chain links TRBV7-8 to TRBJ1-1; 10 nucleotides line up with TRBD1. The CDR3 has 15 amino acids. CDR1 and CDR2 (germline): SGHVS, FQNEAQ.

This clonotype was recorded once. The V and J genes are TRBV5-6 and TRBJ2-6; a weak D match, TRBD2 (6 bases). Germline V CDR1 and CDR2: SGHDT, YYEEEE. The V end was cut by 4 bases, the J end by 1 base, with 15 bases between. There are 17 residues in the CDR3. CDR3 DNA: TGTGCCAGCAGCCCCGGGGCAGGGAGGTCTGGGGCCAACGTCCTGACTTTC. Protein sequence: CASSPGAGRSGANVLTF.

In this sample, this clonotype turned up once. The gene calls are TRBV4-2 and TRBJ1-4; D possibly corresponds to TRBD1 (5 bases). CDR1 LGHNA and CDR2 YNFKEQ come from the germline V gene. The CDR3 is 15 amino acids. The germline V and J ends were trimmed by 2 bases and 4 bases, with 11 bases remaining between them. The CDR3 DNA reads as TGTGCCAGCAGCCAACGCCGGGGGGTTAATGAAAAACTGTTTTTT. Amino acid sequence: CASSQRRGVNEKLFF.

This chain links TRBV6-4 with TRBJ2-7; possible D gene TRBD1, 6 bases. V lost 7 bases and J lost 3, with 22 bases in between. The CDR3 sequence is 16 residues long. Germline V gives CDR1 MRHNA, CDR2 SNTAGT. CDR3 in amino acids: CASTRTESSTYYEQYF. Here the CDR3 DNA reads TGTGCCAGCACCCGGACAGAATCATCTACTTACTACGAGCAGTACTTC.

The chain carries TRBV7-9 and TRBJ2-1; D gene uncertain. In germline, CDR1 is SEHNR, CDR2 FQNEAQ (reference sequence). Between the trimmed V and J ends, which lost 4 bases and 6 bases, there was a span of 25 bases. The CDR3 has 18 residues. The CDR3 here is CASSSTNRPTPYLNEQFF. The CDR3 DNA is TGTGCCAGCAGCTCCACAAATCGTCCCACCCCCTATCTCAATGAGCAGTTCTTC.

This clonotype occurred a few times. CDR3 DNA: TGTGCCAGCAGCTTTGACAGGGGGGGAGAGCAGTACTTC. Amino acid sequence: CASSFDRGGEQYF. The rearrangement joins TRBV7-2 to TRBJ2-7, with TRBD1 identical over 9 bases. CDR1 and CDR2 (germline): SGHTA, FQGNSA. CDR3 length: 13 amino acids. V lost 3 bases and J lost 7; bases outside the gene matches: 4.

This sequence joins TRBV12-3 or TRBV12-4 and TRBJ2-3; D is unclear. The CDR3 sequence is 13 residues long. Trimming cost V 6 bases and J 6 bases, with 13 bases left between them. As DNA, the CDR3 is TGTGCCAGCAGCACTCATACCAGGGATACGCAGTATTTT. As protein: CASSTHTRDTQYF.

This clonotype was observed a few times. The CDR3 DNA sequence: TGTGCCACCAGCAGAGGTAGAACTAGTCTGTTCGAGCAGTACTTC. Protein product: CATSRGRTSLFEQYF. J is TRBJ2-5 and V is TRBV15; D may be TRBD2 (5 bases). The end of the DNA fits TRBJ2-7 better, so the J call may be wrong. CDR1 is LNHNV, CDR2 YYDKDF, per germline (reference sequence). The CDR3 totals 15 residues.

The CDR3 DNA is TGTGCCATCAGTGGGACTAGCGGGGCGTACGAGCAGTACTTC. Translating it yields CAISGTSGAYEQYF. This sequence joins TRBV10-3 and TRBJ2-7, with TRBD2 matching 12 bases. The V gene's germline CDR1 is ENHRY and CDR2 SYGVKD. The CDR3 is made up of 14 amino acids. The ends lost 4 bases at V and 4 bases at J; junction bases unmatched: 2.

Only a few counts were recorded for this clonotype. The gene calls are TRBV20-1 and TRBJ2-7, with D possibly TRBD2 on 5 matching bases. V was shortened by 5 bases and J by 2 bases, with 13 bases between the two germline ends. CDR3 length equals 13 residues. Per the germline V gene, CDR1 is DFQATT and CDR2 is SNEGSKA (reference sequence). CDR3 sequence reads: CSADPRRTYEQYF. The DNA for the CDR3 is TGCAGTGCTGACCCCCGGAGGACCTACGAGCAGTACTTC.

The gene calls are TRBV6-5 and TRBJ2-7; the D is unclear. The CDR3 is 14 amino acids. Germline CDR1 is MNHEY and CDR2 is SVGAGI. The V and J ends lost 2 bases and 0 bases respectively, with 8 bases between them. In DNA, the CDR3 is TGTGCCAGCAGTTACCTGATGAACTCCTACGAGCAGTACTTC. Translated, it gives CASSYLMNSYEQYF.

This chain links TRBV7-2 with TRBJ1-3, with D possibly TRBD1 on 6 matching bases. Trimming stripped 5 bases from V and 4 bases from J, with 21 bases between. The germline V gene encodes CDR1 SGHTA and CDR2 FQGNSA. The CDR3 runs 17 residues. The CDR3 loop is CASSTDRPGQRGNTIYF. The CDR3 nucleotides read TGTGCCAGCAGCACAGATCGGCCGGGACAAAGAGGAAACACCATATATTTT. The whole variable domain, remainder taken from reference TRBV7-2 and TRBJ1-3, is GAGVSQSPSNKVTEKGKDVELRCDPISGHTALYWYRQSLGQGLEFLIYFQGNSAPDKSGLPSDRFSAERTGGSVSTLTIQRTQQEDSAVYLCASSTDRPGQRGNTIYFGEGSWLTVV.

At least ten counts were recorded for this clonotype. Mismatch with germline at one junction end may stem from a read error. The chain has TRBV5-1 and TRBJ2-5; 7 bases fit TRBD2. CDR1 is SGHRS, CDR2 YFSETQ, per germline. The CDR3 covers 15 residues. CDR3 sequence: CASSLAGTNQETQYF. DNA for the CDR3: TGTGCCAGCAGCTTAGCCGGGACTAACCAAGAGACCCAGTACTTC.

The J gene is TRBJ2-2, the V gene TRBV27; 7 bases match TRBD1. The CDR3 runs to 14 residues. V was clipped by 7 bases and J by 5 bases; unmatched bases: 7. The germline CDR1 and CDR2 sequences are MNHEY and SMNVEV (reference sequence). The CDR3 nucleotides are TGTGCCAGCACCCTGGGACAGAAGACCGGGGAGCTGTTTTTT. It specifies CASTLGQKTGELFF.

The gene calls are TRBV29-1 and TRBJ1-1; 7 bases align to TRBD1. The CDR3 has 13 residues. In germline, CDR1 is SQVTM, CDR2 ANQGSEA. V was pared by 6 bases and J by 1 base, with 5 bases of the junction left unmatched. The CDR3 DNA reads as TGCAGCGTAGGGACAGTCTCGAACACTGAAGCTTTCTTT. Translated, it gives CSVGTVSNTEAFF.

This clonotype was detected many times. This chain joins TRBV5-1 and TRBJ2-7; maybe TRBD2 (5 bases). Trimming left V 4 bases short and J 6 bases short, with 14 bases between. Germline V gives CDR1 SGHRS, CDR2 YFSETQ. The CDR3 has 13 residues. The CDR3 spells CASSVDYTIEQYF. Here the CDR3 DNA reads TGCGCCAGCAGCGTCGACTATACTATCGAGCAGTACTTC. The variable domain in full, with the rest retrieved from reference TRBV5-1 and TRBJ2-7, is KAGVTQTPRYLIKTRGQQVTLSCSPISGHRSVSWYQQTPGQGLQFLFEYFSETQRNKGNFPGRFSGRQFSNSRSEMNVSTLELGDSALYLCASSVDYTIEQYFGPGTRLTVT.

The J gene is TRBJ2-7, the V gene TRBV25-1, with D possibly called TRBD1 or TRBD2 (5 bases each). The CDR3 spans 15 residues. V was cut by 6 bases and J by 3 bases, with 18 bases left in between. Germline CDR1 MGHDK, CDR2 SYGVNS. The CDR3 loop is CASSPLSGAFYEQYF. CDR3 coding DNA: TGTGCCAGCAGCCCTTTGTCCGGGGCCTTCTACGAGCAGTACTTC.

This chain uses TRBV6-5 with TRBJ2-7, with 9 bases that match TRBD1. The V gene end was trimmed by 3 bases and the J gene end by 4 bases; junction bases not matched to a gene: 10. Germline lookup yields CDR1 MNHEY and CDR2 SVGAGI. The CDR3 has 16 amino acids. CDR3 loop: CASSYLEGQGIYEQYF. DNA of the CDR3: TGTGCCAGCAGTTATCTTGAGGGACAGGGAATTTACGAGCAGTACTTC.

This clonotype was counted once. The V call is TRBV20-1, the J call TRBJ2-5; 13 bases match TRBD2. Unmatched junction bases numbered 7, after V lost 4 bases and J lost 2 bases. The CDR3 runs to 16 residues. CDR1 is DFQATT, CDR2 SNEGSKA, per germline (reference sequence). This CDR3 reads CSAIFRTSGRQETQYF. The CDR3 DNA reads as TGCAGTGCTATCTTCCGGACTAGCGGGAGACAAGAGACCCAGTACTTC.